This TCR beta chain was captured in a study of T-cell reconstitution after alpha-beta-depleted transplantation in children. This clonotype was observed a handful of times. Its antigen is unknown. Trimming shortened V by 5 bases and J by 5 bases, and 6 bases separated the two germline ends. The CDR3 runs to 11 residues. CDR1 SGHTA and CDR2 FQGNSA come from the germline V gene. Preparation of the TCRbeta library involved a method that used unique molecular identifiers. MiXCR was run by TCRdb on the PCR reads, yielding one entry per CDR3 protein. Here the sample spans about 110,000 distinct CDR3 sequences, 5.5% to 7% being singletons. General study results and limits: Several hundred expanded graft clones reportedly were the source of alpha-beta T cells about two months after transplant.

This sequence was found in a male patient aged 2 to 9 who had a stem cell transplant for acute lymphoblastic leukemia, so the T cells may come from the graft donor. The rearrangement links TRBV7-2 to TRBJ1-2; no firm D call. The sample was PBMCs, mostly from graft donor cells, taken 360 days after TCRalphabeta/CD19-depleted stem cell transplant. The CDR3 spells CASSPPYGYTF. DNA for the CDR3: TGTGCCAGCAGCCCCCCGTATGGCTACACCTTC.